Listed below are T cell receptor beta chains from one sample, sequenced in a study of cytomegalovirus exposure and HLA in healthy donors. TCRdb's table, derived via immunoSEQ multiplex PCR, lists solely in-frame clones and lacks some. The sample has around 120,000 clones, about 80% seen once. The sequenced material came from PBMCs. Receptors originate from a human donor in good health. The CDR3 runs from the conserved cysteine through the conserved F or W. A D gene is named only where the DNA matches it firmly. Where a row states a size, it is once, few, many or the class of an expanded clone; other rows omit it.

v_call,d_call,j_call,clone_size,cdr3_aa,cdr3_nt
TRBV18,NA,TRBJ2-5,NA,CASSPREDGSVTQYF,TGTGCCAGCTCACCAAGGGAAGATGGGAGTGTGACCCAGTACTTC
TRBV19,NA,TRBJ1-1,few,CASSIRGLGNTEAFF,TGTGCCAGTAGTATTAGGGGCCTTGGCAACACTGAAGCTTTCTTT
TRBV7-9,NA,TRBJ1-1,NA,CASSLVRGRTEAFF,TGTGCCAGCAGCTTAGTCCGGGGGAGAACTGAAGCTTTCTTT
TRBV6-5,NA,TRBJ2-1,NA,CASRSLTSYNEQFF,TGTGCCAGCAGATCCCTAACCTCCTACAATGAGCAGTTCTTC
TRBV10-3,TRBD1,TRBJ1-4,NA,CAISEFTGAGEKLFF,TGTGCCATCAGTGAATTTACAGGGGCGGGTGAAAAACTGTTTTTT
TRBV9,TRBD2,TRBJ2-1,NA,CASSGLLAGGRSEQFF,TGTGCCAGCAGCGGATTACTAGCGGGGGGGCGCAGTGAGCAGTTCTTC
TRBV6-5,TRBD2,TRBJ2-4,few,CASSYEAGVAKNIQYF,TGTGCCAGCAGTTACGAAGCGGGGGTAGCCAAAAACATTCAGTACTTC
TRBV5-8,NA,TRBJ2-1,NA,CASAREDRVEYNEQFF,TGTGCCAGCGCGCGGGAAGACAGGGTGGAATACAATGAGCAGTTCTTC
TRBV7-6,TRBD1,TRBJ1-4,NA,CASSSRYRGRETNEKLFF,TGTGCCAGCAGCTCTCGTTACAGGGGGAGGGAAACTAATGAAAAACTGTTTTTT
TRBV2,TRBD1,TRBJ2-5,NA,CASRGDRVPQETQYF,TGTGCCAGCAGAGGGGACAGGGTCCCCCAAGAGACCCAGTACTTC
TRBV28,TRBD1,TRBJ1-4,NA,CASSRDSLNEKLFF,TGTGCCAGCAGCAGGGACAGCCTTAATGAAAAACTGTTTTTT
TRBV10-3,TRBD1,TRBJ2-5,NA,CAVRPGQSYQETQYF,TGTGCCGTCAGACCGGGACAGAGTTACCAAGAGACCCAGTACTTC
TRBV6-5,TRBD1,TRBJ2-7,NA,CASSYGTELGYEQYF,TGTGCCAGCAGTTATGGGACAGAATTAGGCTACGAGCAGTACTTC